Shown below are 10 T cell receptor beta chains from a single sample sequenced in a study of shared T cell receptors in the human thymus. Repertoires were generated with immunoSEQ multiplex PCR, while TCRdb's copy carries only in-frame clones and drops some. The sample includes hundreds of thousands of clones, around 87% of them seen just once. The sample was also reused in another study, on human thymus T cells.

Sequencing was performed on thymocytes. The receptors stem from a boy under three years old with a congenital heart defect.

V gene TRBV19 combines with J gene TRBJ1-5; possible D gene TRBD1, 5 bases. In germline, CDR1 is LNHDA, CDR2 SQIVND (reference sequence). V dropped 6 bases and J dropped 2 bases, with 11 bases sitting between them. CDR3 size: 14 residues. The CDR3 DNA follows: TGTGCCAGTAGGCCGACAGTACGCAATCAGCCCCAGCATTTT. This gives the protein CASRPTVRNQPQHF.

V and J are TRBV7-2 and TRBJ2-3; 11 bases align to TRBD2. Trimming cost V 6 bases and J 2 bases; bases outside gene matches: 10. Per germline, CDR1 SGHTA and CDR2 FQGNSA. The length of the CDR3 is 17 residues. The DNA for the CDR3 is TGTGCCAGCAGACTTCGTACTAGCGGGGGTTCCACAGATACGCAGTATTTT. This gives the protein CASRLRTSGGSTDTQYF.

The CDR3 sequence: CASSLASGNSGANVLTF. In DNA, the CDR3 is TGTGCCAGCAGCTTGGCCTCCGGGAACTCTGGGGCCAACGTCCTGACTTTC. The rearrangement joins TRBV5-6 to TRBJ2-6, with D perhaps matching TRBD2 (5 bases). The CDR3 contains 17 residues. Per germline, CDR1 SGHDT and CDR2 YYEEEE. With 0 bases removed from V and 0 bases from J, the gap between germline ends came to 10 bases.

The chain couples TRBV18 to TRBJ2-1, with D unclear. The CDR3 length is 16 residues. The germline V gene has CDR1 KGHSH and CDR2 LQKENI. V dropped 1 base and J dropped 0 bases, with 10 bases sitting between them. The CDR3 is CASSPQRGSSYNEQFF. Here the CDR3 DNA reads TGTGCCAGCTCACCACAGAGAGGTAGCTCCTACAATGAGCAGTTCTTC.

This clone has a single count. CDR3 in amino acids: CASSQGTPQPYEQYF. The CDR3 DNA reads TGCGCCAGCAGCCAAGGGACACCACAACCCTACGAGCAGTACTTC. The chain links TRBV4-1 to TRBJ2-7, with D tentatively TRBD1 (5 bases). Deletions cut 1 base from V and 2 bases from J, with 12 bases between. Germline V gene data show CDR1 as MGHRA and CDR2 as YSYEKL. The CDR3 covers 15 residues.

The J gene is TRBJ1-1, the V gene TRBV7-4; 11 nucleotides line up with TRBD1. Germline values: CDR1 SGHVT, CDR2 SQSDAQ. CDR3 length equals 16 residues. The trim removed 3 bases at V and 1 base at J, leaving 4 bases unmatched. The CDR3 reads CASSLDRGRKNTEAFF. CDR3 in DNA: TGTGCCAGCAGCTTGGACAGGGGGCGTAAGAACACTGAAGCTTTCTTT.

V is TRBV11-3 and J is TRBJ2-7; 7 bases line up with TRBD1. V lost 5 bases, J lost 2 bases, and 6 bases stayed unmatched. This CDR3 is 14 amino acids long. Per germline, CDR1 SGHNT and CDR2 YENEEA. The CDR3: CASSATGATYEQYF. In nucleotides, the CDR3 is TGTGCCAGCAGCGCCACAGGGGCCACCTACGAGCAGTACTTC.

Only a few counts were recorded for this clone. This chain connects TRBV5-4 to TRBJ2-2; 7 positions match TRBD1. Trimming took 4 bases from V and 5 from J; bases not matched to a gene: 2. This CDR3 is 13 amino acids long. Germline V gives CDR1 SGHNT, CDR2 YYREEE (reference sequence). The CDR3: CASSAQGTGELFF. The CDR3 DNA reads TGTGCCAGCAGCGCACAGGGGACCGGGGAGCTGTTTTTT. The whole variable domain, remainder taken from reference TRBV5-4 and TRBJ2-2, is ETGVTQSPTHLIKTRGQQVTLRCSSQSGHNTVSWYQQALGQGPQFIFQYYREEENGRGNFPPRFSGLQFPNYSSELNVNALELDDSALYLCASSAQGTGELFFGEGSRLTVL.

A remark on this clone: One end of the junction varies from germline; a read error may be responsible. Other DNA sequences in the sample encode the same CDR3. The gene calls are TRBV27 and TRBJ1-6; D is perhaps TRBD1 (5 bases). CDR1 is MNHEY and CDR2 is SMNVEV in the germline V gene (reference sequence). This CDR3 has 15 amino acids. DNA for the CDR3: TGTGCCAGCAGTGGAGGGACGGAAGATAATTCCCCCCTCCACTTT. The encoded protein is CASSGGTEDNSPLHF.

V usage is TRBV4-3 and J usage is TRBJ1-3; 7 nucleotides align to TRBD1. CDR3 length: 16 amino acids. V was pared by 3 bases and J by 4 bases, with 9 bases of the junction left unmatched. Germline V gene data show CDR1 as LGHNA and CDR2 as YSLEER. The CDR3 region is CASSHVDRDRGNTIYF. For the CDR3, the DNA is TGCGCCAGCAGCCATGTAGACCGGGACAGAGGAAACACCATATATTTT.